The 17 T cell receptor beta chains in this list originate from one sample, sequenced in a study of cytomegalovirus exposure and HLA in healthy donors. It was with 60 Vbeta and 13 Jbeta primers that the PCR ran. Using immunoSEQ multiplex PCR, the repertoire was profiled, and TCRdb retains in-frame clones only, with some absent. Of roughly 230,000 clones detected, about 93% appear once; the ten largest clones hold about 1.7%. The sequencing sample was made of PBMCs. The receptor source for this set is a girl aged 2-9 years in good health and CMV-seronegative.

Details on this clone: The sample holds other DNA sequences that translate to the same CDR3. The chain employs TRBV29-1 and TRBJ2-5, with TRBD2 matching over 11 bases. The CDR3 covers 14 residues. The V gene's germline CDR1 is SQVTM and CDR2 ANQGSEA. V lost 3 bases and J lost 2; bases outside the gene matches: 2. CDR3 loop: CSVELAGGQETQYF. The DNA of the CDR3 is TGCAGCGTTGAGCTAGCGGGGGGACAAGAGACCCAGTACTTC.

The chain is built from TRBV7-9 and TRBJ1-1, with no clear D. Trimming took 4 bases from V and 8 from J, leaving 8 bases between them. CDR1 SEHNR and CDR2 FQNEAQ come from the germline V gene (reference sequence). The CDR3 extends over 11 amino acids. The CDR3 sequence: CASSSSGEAFF. CDR3 sequence (DNA): TGTGCCAGCAGCTCTTCGGGGGAAGCTTTCTTT.

Only a few counts were recorded for this clone. V usage is TRBV30 and J usage is TRBJ2-5; 7 bases map to TRBD1. Germline V gives CDR1 GTSNPN, CDR2 SVGIG (reference sequence). The V segment lost 0 bases and the J segment 5 bases; nucleotides outside the gene matches: 3. The CDR3 has 13 amino acids. The CDR3 spells CAWSVQGYETQYF. CDR3 in DNA: TGTGCCTGGAGTGTACAGGGGTACGAGACCCAGTACTTC. The full variable domain, rest sourced from reference TRBV30 and TRBJ2-5, is SQTIHQWPATLVQPVGSPLSLECTVEGTSNPNLYWYRQAAGRGLQLLFYSVGIGQISSEVPQNLSASRPQDRQFILSSKKLLLSDSGFYLCAWSVQGYETQYFGPGTRLLVL.

For the CDR3, the DNA is TGTGCCAGCACTTTGGGGAGGTCCTACGAGCAGTACTTC. It yields the protein CASTLGRSYEQYF. The V and J genes are TRBV6-6 and TRBJ2-7; a possible D gene is TRBD2 (6 bases). The CDR3 is 13 residues long. Trimming took off 7 bases at V and 1 base at J, with 11 bases between the two ends. Germline lookup yields CDR1 MNHNY and CDR2 SVGAGI (reference sequence).

The gene calls are TRBV2 and TRBJ2-3, with 13 bases lining up with TRBD2. V trimming: 6 bases; J trimming: 4 bases; junction bases outside the gene matches: 4. This CDR3 contains 15 residues. Germline V gives CDR1 SNHLY, CDR2 FYNNEI. CDR3 nucleotide sequence: TGTGCCAGCAGCCCAACTAGCGGGGGGGCAGATACGCAGTATTTT. Encoded protein: CASSPTSGGADTQYF. Using reference TRBV2 and TRBJ2-3 for the parts outside the CDR3, the full variable domain is EPEVTQTPSHQVTQMGQEVILRCVPISNHLYFYWYRQILGQKVEFLVSFYNNEISEKSEIFDDQFSVERPDGSNFTLKIRSTKLEDSAMYFCASSPTSGGADTQYFGPGTRLTVL.

The CDR3 is CASSLGLAGSFEQYF. The CDR3 nucleotides are TGTGCCAGCAGCCTGGGACTAGCTGGGTCTTTCGAGCAGTACTTC. V and J are TRBV7-9 and TRBJ2-7, with TRBD2 matching 9 bases. The germline CDR1 and CDR2 sequences are SEHNR and FQNEAQ (reference sequence). The CDR3 extends over 15 amino acids. V dropped 5 bases and J dropped 6; count of bases not matched to a gene: 11.

The chain couples TRBV10-1 to TRBJ2-7, with D perhaps matching TRBD2 (7 bases). Trimming left V 3 bases short and J 3 bases short, with 15 bases between. Per the germline V gene, CDR1 is WNHNN and CDR2 is SYGVQD (reference sequence). The CDR3 runs to 15 residues. CDR3 loop: CASSDTRGGDYEQYF. The CDR3 DNA follows: TGCGCCAGCAGTGATACTAGAGGGGGGGACTACGAGCAGTACTTC.

V and J are TRBV7-9 and TRBJ1-1, with D hard to call. The V and J ends lost 5 bases and 7 bases respectively, with 11 bases between them. The germline gives CDR1 SEHNR, CDR2 FQNEAQ (reference sequence). The CDR3 contains 12 residues. The CDR3 here is CASSDGLVEAFF. CDR3 nucleotides: TGTGCCAGCAGCGATGGGCTGGTTGAAGCTTTCTTT. Looking up the rest from reference TRBV7-9 and TRBJ1-1 gives the full variable domain: DTGVSQNPRHKITKRGQNVTFRCDPISEHNRLYWYRQTLGQGPEFLTYFQNEAQLEKSRLLSDRFSAERPKGSFSTLEIQRTEQGDSAMYLCASSDGLVEAFFGQGTRLTVV.

CDR3 bases: TGTGCCATCAGTGGGTCTGACGGGACTGAAGCTTTCTTT. Protein sequence: CAISGSDGTEAFF. J is TRBJ1-1 and V is TRBV10-3, with D unclear. Per germline, CDR1 ENHRY and CDR2 SYGVKD. CDR3 length equals 13 residues. V lost 4 bases to trimming and J lost 5 bases, with 11 bases between them.

The chain uses TRBV6-1 and TRBJ2-7; 10 nucleotides line up with TRBD1. There are 14 residues in the CDR3. V lost 6 bases and J lost 3; bases outside the gene matches: 5. Germline CDR1 and CDR2: MNHNS and SASEGT. The CDR3 is CASRRDRGIYEQYF. For the CDR3, the DNA is TGTGCCAGCAGAAGGGACAGGGGAATCTACGAGCAGTACTTC.

J is TRBJ2-3 and V is TRBV27; D is unresolved. Trimming shortened V by 3 bases and J by 2 bases, and 6 bases separated the two germline ends. Germline CDR1 is MNHEY and CDR2 is SMNVEV (reference sequence). CDR3 size: 13 residues. CDR3 coding DNA: TGTGCCAGCAGTTTCCAGAACACAGATACGCAGTATTTT. Translation gives CASSFQNTDTQYF.

V and J are TRBV2 and TRBJ2-1; D is possibly TRBD2 (6 bases). In germline, CDR1 is SNHLY, CDR2 FYNNEI. The CDR3 loop spans 14 amino acids. Trimming cost V 7 bases and J 8 bases, with 18 bases left between them. The CDR3 region has the DNA TGTGCCAGCAACCTCGCGGGAACGGTCCATGAGCAGTTCTTC. Translation: CASNLAGTVHEQFF.

This sequence joins TRBV18 and TRBJ1-2; 9 positions agree with TRBD1. Germline V gene lookup returns CDR1 KGHSH and CDR2 LQKENI. There are 15 residues in the CDR3. Unmatched junction bases numbered 3, after V lost 1 base and J lost 3 bases. The chain's CDR3 is CASSPLDRGDYGYTF. As DNA, the CDR3 is TGTGCCAGCTCACCACTTGACAGGGGGGACTATGGCTACACCTTC.

The chain joins TRBV5-1 to TRBJ2-2; 7 positions match TRBD2. There are 16 residues in the CDR3. The V gene's germline CDR1 is SGHRS and CDR2 YFSETQ. The junction had 10 bases not matched to a gene; V was cut back by 2 bases and J by 6 bases. The CDR3 DNA reads TGCGCCAGCAGCTTAAGAGCACTAGCGTCGGCCGGGGAGCTGTTTTTT. Its translation: CASSLRALASAGELFF.

This chain joins TRBV7-9 and TRBJ1-2, with TRBD1 matching over 10 bases. The CDR3 totals 14 residues. The trim removed 5 bases at V and 5 bases at J, leaving 5 bases unmatched. From germline, CDR1 is SEHNR and CDR2 FQNEAQ (reference sequence). The DNA for the CDR3 is TGTGCCAGCAGCCTCGGGACAGGGGAGTATGGCTACACCTTC. Amino acid sequence: CASSLGTGEYGYTF.

J is TRBJ1-5 and V is TRBV5-6, with D possibly being TRBD1 (6 bases). V was pared by 2 bases and J by 6 bases, with 9 bases between. This CDR3 comprises 13 residues. Per germline, CDR1 SGHDT and CDR2 YYEEEE. CDR3 sequence (DNA): TGTGCCAGCAGCTTAGGACAGACTCAGCCCCAGCATTTT. As protein: CASSLGQTQPQHF.

The DNA for the CDR3 is TGTGCCAGCGAACAGGCCTATGGGGACACCATATATTTT. Protein product: CASEQAYGDTIYF. The J gene is TRBJ1-3, the V gene TRBV25-1; perhaps TRBD1 as D (5 bases). Germline lookup yields CDR1 MGHDK and CDR2 SYGVNS. The length of the CDR3 is 13 residues. The V gene lost 8 bases and the J gene lost 8 bases, with 16 bases spanning the gap. The full variable domain, with the rest looked up from reference TRBV25-1 and TRBJ1-3, is EADIYQTPRYLVIGTGKKITLECSQTMGHDKMYWYQQDPGMELHLIHYSYGVNSTEKGDLSSESTVSRIRTEHFPLTLESARPSHTSQYLCASEQAYGDTIYFGEGSWLTVV.